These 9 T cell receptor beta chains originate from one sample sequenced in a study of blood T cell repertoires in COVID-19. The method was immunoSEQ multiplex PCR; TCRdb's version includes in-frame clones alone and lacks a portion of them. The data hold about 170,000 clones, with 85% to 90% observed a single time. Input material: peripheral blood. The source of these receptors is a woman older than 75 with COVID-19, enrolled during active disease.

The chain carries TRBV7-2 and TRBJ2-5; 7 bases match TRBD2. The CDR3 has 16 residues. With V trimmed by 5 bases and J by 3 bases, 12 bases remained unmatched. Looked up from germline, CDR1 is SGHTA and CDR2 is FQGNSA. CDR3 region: CASSGGLGAGEETQYF. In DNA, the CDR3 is TGTGCCAGCAGCGGGGGTCTCGGTGCGGGAGAAGAGACCCAGTACTTC.

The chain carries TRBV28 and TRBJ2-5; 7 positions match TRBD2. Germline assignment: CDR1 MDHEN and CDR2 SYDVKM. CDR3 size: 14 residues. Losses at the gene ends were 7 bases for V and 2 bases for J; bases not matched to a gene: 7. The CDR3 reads CASTSGGLQETQYF. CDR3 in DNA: TGTGCCAGCACCTCTGGGGGACTACAAGAGACCCAGTACTTC.

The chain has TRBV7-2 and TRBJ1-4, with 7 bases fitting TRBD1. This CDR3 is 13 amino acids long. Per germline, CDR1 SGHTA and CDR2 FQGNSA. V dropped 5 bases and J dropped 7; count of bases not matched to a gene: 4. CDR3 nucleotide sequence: TGTGCCAGCAGCGACAGGGATGTTGAAAAACTGTTTTTT. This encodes CASSDRDVEKLFF.

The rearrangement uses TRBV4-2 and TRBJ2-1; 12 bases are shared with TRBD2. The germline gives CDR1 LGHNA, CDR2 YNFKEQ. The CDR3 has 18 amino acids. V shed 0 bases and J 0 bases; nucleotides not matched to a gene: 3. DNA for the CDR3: TGTGCCAGCAGCCAAGACCTAGCGGGAGGGCCCTCCTACAATGAGCAGTTCTTC. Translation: CASSQDLAGGPSYNEQFF.

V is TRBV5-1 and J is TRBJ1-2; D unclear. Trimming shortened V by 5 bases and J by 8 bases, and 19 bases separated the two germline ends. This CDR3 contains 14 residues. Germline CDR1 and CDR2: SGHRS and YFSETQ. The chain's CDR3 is CASSSSTGPGGYTF. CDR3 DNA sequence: TGCGCCAGCAGTTCATCCACCGGACCGGGAGGCTACACCTTC.

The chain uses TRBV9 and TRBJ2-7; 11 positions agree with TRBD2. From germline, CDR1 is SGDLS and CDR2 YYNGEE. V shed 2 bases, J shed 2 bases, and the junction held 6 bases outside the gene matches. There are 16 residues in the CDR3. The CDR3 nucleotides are TGTGCCAGCAGCGTGTCCGGACTAGCGGGTGCCTACGAGCAGTACTTC. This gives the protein CASSVSGLAGAYEQYF.

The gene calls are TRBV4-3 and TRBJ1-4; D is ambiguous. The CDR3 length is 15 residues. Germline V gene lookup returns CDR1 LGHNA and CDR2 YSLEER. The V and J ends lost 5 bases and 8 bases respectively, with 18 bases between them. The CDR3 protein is CASSATRQASEKLFF. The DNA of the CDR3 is TGCGCCAGCAGCGCTACCAGGCAGGCCTCCGAAAAACTGTTTTTT.

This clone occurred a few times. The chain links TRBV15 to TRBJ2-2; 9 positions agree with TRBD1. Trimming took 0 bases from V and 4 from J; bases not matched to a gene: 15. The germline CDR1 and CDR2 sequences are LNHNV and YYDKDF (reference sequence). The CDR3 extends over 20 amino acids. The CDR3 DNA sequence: TGTGCCACCAGCAGAGATTTTAGTGTGCTGGGACAGGGAATCACCGGGGAGCTGTTTTTT. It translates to CATSRDFSVLGQGITGELFF.

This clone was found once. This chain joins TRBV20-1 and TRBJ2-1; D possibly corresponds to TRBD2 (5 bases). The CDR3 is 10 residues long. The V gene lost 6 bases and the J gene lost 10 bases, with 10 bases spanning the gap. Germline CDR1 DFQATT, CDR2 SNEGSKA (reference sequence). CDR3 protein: CSAAREEQFF. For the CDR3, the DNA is TGCAGTGCAGCTAGGGAGGAGCAGTTCTTC.